These T cell receptor beta chains were read from a single sample in a study of shared clonotypes between healthy human individuals. TCRdb's table, derived via immunoSEQ multiplex PCR, lists solely in-frame clones and lacks some. The data hold over 2 million clones, with less than 95% observed a single time. Sequenced input: naive CD8+ T cells sorted from blood. The receptors come from a young man in good health. The CDR3 runs from the conserved cysteine through the conserved F or W. A D gene is named only where the DNA matches it firmly. The size field is filled for only some rows; it gives once, few, many or a size class.

V: TRBV2; J: TRBJ1-4; D: TRBD1; size: NA; CDR3: CASSEPWTGLNEKLFF; DNA: TGTGCCAGCAGTGAGCCTTGGACAGGGCTCAATGAAAAACTGTTTTTT
V: TRBV5-6; J: TRBJ2-7; D: TRBD2; size: NA; CDR3: CASSLGVRGADEQYF; DNA: TGTGCCAGCAGCTTGGGAGTGCGGGGGGCGGACGAGCAGTACTTC
V: TRBV27; J: TRBJ2-5; D: NA; size: NA; CDR3: CASSLLQTGTQYF; DNA: TGTGCCAGCAGTCTCCTTCAGACGGGGACCCAGTACTTC
V: TRBV27; J: TRBJ2-1; D: TRBD2; size: NA; CDR3: CASSLSSGSSYNEQFF; DNA: TGTGCCAGCAGTTTAAGTAGCGGGAGCTCCTACAATGAGCAGTTCTTC
V: TRBV18; J: TRBJ2-2; D: NA; size: NA; CDR3: CASSPGSNTGELFF; DNA: TGTGCCAGCTCACCCGGGAGTAACACCGGGGAGCTGTTTTTT
V: TRBV6-5; J: TRBJ2-7; D: NA; size: NA; CDR3: CASSYSYPYEQYF; DNA: TGTGCCAGCAGTTACTCGTATCCGTACGAGCAGTACTTC
V: TRBV29-1; J: TRBJ2-5; D: TRBD1; size: NA; CDR3: CSADRGWETQYF; DNA: TGCAGCGCGGACAGGGGTTGGGAGACCCAGTACTTC
V: TRBV6-5; J: TRBJ2-5; D: NA; size: NA; CDR3: CASSDAVGETQYF; DNA: TGTGCCAGCAGCGACGCCGTGGGAGAGACCCAGTACTTC
V: TRBV7-3; J: TRBJ1-2; D: NA; size: NA; CDR3: CASSLTGGSPRGYTF; DNA: TGTGCCAGCAGCTTAACGGGGGGCAGTCCTCGCGGCTACACCTTC
V: TRBV5-8; J: TRBJ2-6; D: NA; size: NA; CDR3: CASSFWYLTDLSGANVLTF; DNA: TGTGCCAGCAGCTTTTGGTACCTAACGGACCTCTCTGGGGCCAACGTCCTGACTTTC
V: TRBV19; J: TRBJ2-7; D: NA; size: once; CDR3: CASSFRDGSYEQYF; DNA: TGTGCCAGTAGTTTCCGGGACGGTTCCTACGAGCAGTACTTC
V: TRBV19; J: TRBJ1-1; D: NA; size: NA; CDR3: CASSIGPRVPLMNTEAFF; DNA: TGTGCCAGTAGTATAGGACCCCGGGTTCCTCTCATGAACACTGAAGCTTTCTTT
V: TRBV15; J: TRBJ2-2; D: TRBD1; size: once; CDR3: CATSMGQGRSGELFF; DNA: TGTGCCACCAGCATGGGACAGGGACGGTCCGGGGAGCTGTTTTTT
V: TRBV5-4; J: TRBJ2-7; D: NA; size: NA; CDR3: CASSLWPTGNEQYF; DNA: TGTGCCAGCAGCTTGTGGCCGACGGGGAACGAGCAGTACTTC